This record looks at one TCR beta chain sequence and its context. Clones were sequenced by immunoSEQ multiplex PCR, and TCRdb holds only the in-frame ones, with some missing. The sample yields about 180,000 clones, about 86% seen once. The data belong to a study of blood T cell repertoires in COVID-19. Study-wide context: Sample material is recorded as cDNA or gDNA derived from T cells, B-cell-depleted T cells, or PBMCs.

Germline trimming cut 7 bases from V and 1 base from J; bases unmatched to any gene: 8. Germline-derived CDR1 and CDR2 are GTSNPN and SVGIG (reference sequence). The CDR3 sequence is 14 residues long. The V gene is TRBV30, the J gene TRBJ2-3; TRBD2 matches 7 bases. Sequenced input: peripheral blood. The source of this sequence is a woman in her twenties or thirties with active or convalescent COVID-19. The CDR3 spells CASKTSSGTDTQYF. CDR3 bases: TGTGCCTCCAAGACTAGCAGTGGCACAGATACGCAGTATTTT.